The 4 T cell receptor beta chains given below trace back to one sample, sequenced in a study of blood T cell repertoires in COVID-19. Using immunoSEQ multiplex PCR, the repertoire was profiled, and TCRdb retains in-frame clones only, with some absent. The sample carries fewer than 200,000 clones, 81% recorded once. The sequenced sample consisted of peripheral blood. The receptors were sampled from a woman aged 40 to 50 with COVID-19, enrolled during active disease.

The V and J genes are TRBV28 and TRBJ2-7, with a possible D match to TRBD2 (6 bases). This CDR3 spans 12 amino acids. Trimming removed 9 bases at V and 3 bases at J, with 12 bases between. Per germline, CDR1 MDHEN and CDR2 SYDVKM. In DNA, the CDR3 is TGTGCCAGTCAGGAGGGGCACTACGAGCAGTACTTC. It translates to CASQEGHYEQYF.

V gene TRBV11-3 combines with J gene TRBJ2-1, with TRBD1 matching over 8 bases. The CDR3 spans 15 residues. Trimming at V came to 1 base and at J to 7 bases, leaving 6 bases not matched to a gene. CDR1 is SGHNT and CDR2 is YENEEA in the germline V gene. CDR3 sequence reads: CASSLGQGTVNEQFF. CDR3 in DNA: TGTGCCAGCAGCTTAGGACAGGGGACGGTGAATGAGCAGTTCTTC.

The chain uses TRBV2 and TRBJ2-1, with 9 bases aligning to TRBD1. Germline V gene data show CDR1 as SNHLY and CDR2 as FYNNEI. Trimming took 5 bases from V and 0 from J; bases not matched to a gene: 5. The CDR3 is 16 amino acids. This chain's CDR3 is CASSRNRGHSYNEQFF. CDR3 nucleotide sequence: TGTGCCAGCAGTCGGAACAGGGGGCACTCCTACAATGAGCAGTTCTTC.

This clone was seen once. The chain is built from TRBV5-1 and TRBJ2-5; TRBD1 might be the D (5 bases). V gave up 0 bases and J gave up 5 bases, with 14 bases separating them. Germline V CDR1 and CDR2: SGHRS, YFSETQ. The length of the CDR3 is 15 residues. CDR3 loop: CASSLVMGQVETQYF. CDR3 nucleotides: TGCGCCAGCAGCTTGGTTATGGGGCAGGTGGAGACCCAGTACTTC.